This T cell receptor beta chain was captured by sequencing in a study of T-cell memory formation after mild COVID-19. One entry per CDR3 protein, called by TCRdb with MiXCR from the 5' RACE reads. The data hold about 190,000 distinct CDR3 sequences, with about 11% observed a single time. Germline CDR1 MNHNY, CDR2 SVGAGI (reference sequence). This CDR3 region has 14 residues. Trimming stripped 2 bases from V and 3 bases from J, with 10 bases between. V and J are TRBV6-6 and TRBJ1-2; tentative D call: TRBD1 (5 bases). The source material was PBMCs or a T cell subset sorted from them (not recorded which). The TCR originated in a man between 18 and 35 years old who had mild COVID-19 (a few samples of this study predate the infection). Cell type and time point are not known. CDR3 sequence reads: CASSYQGTDYGYTF. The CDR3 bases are TGTGCCAGCAGTTACCAGGGTACTGACTATGGCTACACCTTC.